The clone carrying this T cell receptor beta chain was seen once. Original processing notes: Quantification of nucleated cells was approximated via reference gene primer amplification. Assay: immunoSEQ multiplex PCR; the TCRdb copy retains only in-frame clones and omits some. V and J calls and clone size are given by that table; D and trimming were obtained from the DNA. The table records a few hundred thousand clones, 82% of them present only once. The data are from a study of blood T cell repertoires in COVID-19. As for the study in general: Sample material is recorded as cDNA or gDNA derived from T cells, B-cell-depleted T cells, or PBMCs.

The CDR3 is 18 amino acids. The J segment lost 6 bases and the V segment lost 4 bases, leaving 21 bases of the junction unmatched. The germline CDR1 and CDR2 sequences are LGHDT and YNNKEL (reference sequence). Donors were grouped by their self-reported clinical history. Sequencing was carried out using PBMCs or T cells enriched from blood (not recorded which). The source of this sequence is a man aged 35-49 years who had been exposed to COVID-19. The chain links TRBV3-1 (or the pseudogene TRBV3-2) to TRBJ2-7, with 7 bases identical to TRBD2. CDR3: CASSRTLRSTSPFSEQYF. CDR3 sequence (DNA): TGTGCCAGCAGCCGGACATTGAGGTCGACTAGCCCCTTCTCCGAGCAGTACTTC.